This is a list of T cell receptor beta chains from one sample in a study of early T cells in non-severe SARS-CoV-2 infection. Via MiXCR, TCRdb re-called the 5' RACE reads, giving one row per CDR3 protein. The sample shows 30,000 to 40,000 distinct CDR3 sequences, 6% to 7.5% of them seen only once. Material: whole blood, obtained at baseline. The source is an adult who was a healthcare worker with PCR-confirmed SARS-CoV-2 infection or an uninfected control (not recorded which). Both conserved end residues are part of each CDR3. Fields, in order: V gene, J gene, D gene, clone size, CDR3 DNA, CDR3 protein. D genes are given only for firm matches. For some rows the clone size is stated as once, few or many, or as a class when expanded; others skip it.

V: TRBV20-1
J: TRBJ2-1
D: TRBD2
size: -
DNA: TGCAGTGCTAGAGATAGCGGGAAATCGAAGTTCTTC
CDR3: CSARDSGKSKFF

V: TRBV30
J: TRBJ1-3
D: -
size: many
DNA: TGTGCCTGGAGTGTCTTAATCTCTGGAAACACCATATATTTT
CDR3: CAWSVLISGNTIYF

V: TRBV12-3/TRBV12-4
J: TRBJ2-7
D: -
size: -
DNA: TGTGCCAGCAGTTTAGAGGGGACACCCCGTGGGGAGCAGTACTTC
CDR3: CASSLEGTPRGEQYF

V: TRBV20-1
J: TRBJ2-1
D: -
size: medium-sized
DNA: TGCAGTGCTAGATCAGCTAGCTCCCAGACCAATGAGCAGTTCTTC
CDR3: CSARSASSQTNEQFF

V: TRBV7-9
J: TRBJ2-2
D: -
size: few
DNA: TGTGCCACGGGACCCCCCTGGGCCGGGGAGCTGTTTTTT
CDR3: CATGPPWAGELFF

V: TRBV20-1
J: TRBJ2-7
D: -
size: -
DNA: TGCAGTGCGGGGGGAGTGCTTTTTCGAAGCTCCTACGAGCAGTACTTC
CDR3: CSAGGVLFRSSYEQYF

V: TRBV4-1
J: TRBJ2-1
D: TRBD2
size: -
DNA: TGCGCCAGCAGCCAAGATCCGTTGATAGCGGGATACAATGAGCAGTTCTTC
CDR3: CASSQDPLIAGYNEQFF

V: TRBV10-3
J: TRBJ1-1
D: -
size: many
DNA: TGTGCCATCGCTGCGTCTACAGTAGGTTCTGAAGCTTTCTTT
CDR3: CAIAASTVGSEAFF

V: TRBV12-3/TRBV12-4
J: TRBJ2-1
D: TRBD2
size: many
DNA: TGTGCCAGCAGGACTAGCGGGAGTCTGGGTAATGAGCAGTTCTTC
CDR3: CASRTSGSLGNEQFF

V: TRBV4-3
J: TRBJ2-1
D: -
size: few
DNA: TGCGCCAGCAGCCAAGATCGGGGGACTTCGCCCTACAATGAGCAGTTCTTC
CDR3: CASSQDRGTSPYNEQFF

V: TRBV10-3
J: TRBJ2-1
D: TRBD1
size: many
DNA: TGTGCCATCAGATCCGGGACAGGGGACAATGAGCAGTTCTTC
CDR3: CAIRSGTGDNEQFF

V: TRBV28
J: TRBJ1-1
D: -
size: many
DNA: TGTGCCAGCAGTTTCCGTGTAGGGAGAGGCACCGAAGCTTTCTTT
CDR3: CASSFRVGRGTEAFF

V: TRBV20-1
J: TRBJ2-3
D: -
size: few
DNA: TGCAGTGCTAGAGATCGTGAAAATACGCAGTATTTT
CDR3: CSARDRENTQYF

V: TRBV7-9
J: TRBJ1-4
D: -
size: -
DNA: TGTGCCAGCAGCTTATCGACAGACCGGACGGTGTTTTTT
CDR3: CASSLSTDRTVFF

V: TRBV7-6
J: TRBJ2-5
D: TRBD1
size: few
DNA: TGTGCCAGCAGCCAGACAGGGTTAGAGACCCAGTACTTC
CDR3: CASSQTGLETQYF

V: TRBV29-1
J: TRBJ2-5
D: TRBD2
size: -
DNA: TGCAGCGTTGTACGCGGGAGCAGGGTGGGAGAGACCCAGTACTTC
CDR3: CSVVRGSRVGETQYF

V: TRBV11-2
J: TRBJ2-7
D: -
size: few
DNA: TGTGCCAGCACCCTCGGGGTAGCCTACGAGCAGTACTTC
CDR3: CASTLGVAYEQYF

V: TRBV20-1
J: TRBJ2-1
D: TRBD2
size: many
DNA: TGCAGTGCTACCGGACTAGCGGCCTACTACAATGAGCAGTTCTTC
CDR3: CSATGLAAYYNEQFF

V: TRBV7-9
J: TRBJ1-2
D: -
size: few
DNA: TGTGCCATATCAGACAGGAAAAATAACTATGGCTACACCTTC
CDR3: CAISDRKNNYGYTF

V: TRBV2
J: TRBJ2-5
D: -
size: -
DNA: TGTGCCAGCAGGACAGTGGAGACCCAGTACTTC
CDR3: CASRTVETQYF

V: TRBV4-1
J: TRBJ2-3
D: -
size: -
DNA: TGCGCCAGCAGCCAAGATAGGGGAATTAGCACAGATACGCAGTATTTT
CDR3: CASSQDRGISTDTQYF

V: TRBV5-6
J: TRBJ2-5
D: -
size: few
DNA: TGTGCCAGCAGCTTGGACAACCAAGAGACCCAGTACTTC
CDR3: CASSLDNQETQYF

V: TRBV3-1
J: TRBJ2-3
D: -
size: few
DNA: TGTGCCAGCAGCCAAGACCCACGAACTGGAGATACGCAGTATTTT
CDR3: CASSQDPRTGDTQYF

V: TRBV25-1
J: TRBJ2-3
D: -
size: few
DNA: TGTGCCAGCAGTGGACTCAGCACAGATACGCAGTATTTT
CDR3: CASSGLSTDTQYF

V: TRBV4-3
J: TRBJ2-5
D: -
size: many
DNA: TGCGCCAGCAGCCGGGATCGGGGGCTTGAGACCCAGTACTTC
CDR3: CASSRDRGLETQYF

V: TRBV6-1
J: TRBJ1-5
D: TRBD1
size: many
DNA: TGTGCCAGCAGTGGGGACAGGAGCAATCAGCCCCAGCATTTT
CDR3: CASSGDRSNQPQHF

V: TRBV6-1
J: TRBJ1-2
D: -
size: -
DNA: TGTGCCAGCAGTGAAAGGGCCCTCATTTATGGCTACACCTTC
CDR3: CASSERALIYGYTF